Listed here are 21 T cell receptor beta chains from one sample, sequenced in a study of PD-1 blockade in classical Hodgkin lymphoma. This table comes from immunoSEQ multiplex PCR, and its TCRdb copy is limited to in-frame clones, with some not included. The sample consists of 65,000 to 95,000 clones, roughly 90% of them appearing once. No patient escaped relapse after autologous stem cell transplantation, and brentuximab vedotin exposure varied. The starting material was peripheral blood mononuclear cells (PBMCs), obtained at baseline. All receptors come from a human donor with classical Hodgkin lymphoma.

The V and J genes are TRBV28 and TRBJ2-3; tentatively, D is TRBD2 (6 bases). The CDR3 loop spans 14 amino acids. V was trimmed by 6 bases and J by 1 base, leaving 11 bases between them. Looked up from germline, CDR1 is MDHEN and CDR2 is SYDVKM. This chain's CDR3 is CASSLGGGTDTQYF. The CDR3 DNA reads as TGTGCCAGCAGCCTCGGCGGGGGCACAGATACGCAGTATTTT.

The V and J genes are TRBV5-1 and TRBJ2-1, with 8 bases lining up with TRBD2. Germline lookup yields CDR1 SGHRS and CDR2 YFSETQ. This CDR3 is 17 amino acids long. Germline trimming cut 1 base from V and 5 bases from J; bases unmatched to any gene: 11. The CDR3 loop is CASSLKGGRSFDNEQFF. As DNA, the CDR3 is TGCGCCAGCAGCTTGAAGGGCGGGAGGTCCTTTGACAATGAGCAGTTCTTC.

The chain has TRBV7-9 and TRBJ1-2; D gene ambiguous. CDR1 and CDR2 from the germline V gene are SEHNR and FQNEAQ (reference sequence). CDR3 length: 13 residues. The V end lost 5 bases, the J end lost 4 bases, and 11 bases lay between the germline ends. The CDR3 sequence: CASSPGPIYGYTF. In nucleotides, the CDR3 is TGTGCCAGCAGCCCCGGGCCGATCTATGGCTACACCTTC.

V usage is TRBV29-1 and J usage is TRBJ1-2; tentatively, D is TRBD1 (5 bases). The CDR3 spans 14 residues. With 4 bases removed from V and 6 bases from J, the gap between germline ends came to 18 bases. Germline CDR1 reads SQVTM; CDR2 reads ANQGSEA. CDR3 DNA: TGCAGCGTTGGCCAAGGAGGGGCGGCGGATGGCTACACCTTC. Its translation: CSVGQGGAADGYTF.

The chain joins TRBV4-1 to TRBJ1-1; weak D call: TRBD1 (5 bases). Germline-derived CDR1 and CDR2 are MGHRA and YSYEKL. This CDR3 is 14 amino acids long. V lost 4 bases to trimming and J lost 4 bases, with 13 bases between them. In DNA, the CDR3 is TGCGCCAGCAGCCCTGTACAGGCGGGCACTGAAGCTTTCTTT. This sequence encodes CASSPVQAGTEAFF.

This chain connects TRBV6-5 to TRBJ2-3, with a possible D match to TRBD1 (6 bases). Trimming left V 11 bases short and J 6 bases short, with 18 bases between. The CDR3 length is 13 residues. Germline V gene sequence: CDR1 MNHEY, CDR2 SVGAGI. The CDR3 loop is CAASRGGADTQYF. In nucleotides, the CDR3 is TGTGCCGCATCCAGAGGGGGAGCTGATACGCAGTATTTT.

This clone was picked up a small number of times. V gene TRBV5-1 combines with J gene TRBJ1-1; D not resolved. The length of the CDR3 is 13 residues. V shed 6 bases and J shed 1 base, with 10 bases lying between them. Germline V gene sequence: CDR1 SGHRS, CDR2 YFSETQ. DNA of the CDR3: TGCGCCAGCAAGATCGGAGGGAACACTGAAGCTTTCTTT. It is translated as CASKIGGNTEAFF.

CDR3 nucleotide sequence: TGTGCCAGCAGCTTGGGACAGGGGGTCACTGAAGCTTTCTTT. Translation gives CASSLGQGVTEAFF. The gene calls are TRBV2 and TRBJ1-1; 11 bases are shared with TRBD1. This CDR3 region has 14 residues. The V segment lost 6 bases and the J segment 4 bases; nucleotides outside the gene matches: 4. CDR1 is SNHLY, CDR2 FYNNEI, per germline.

This clone turned up a few times. This sequence joins TRBV27 and TRBJ2-7; possible D gene TRBD1, 7 bases. This CDR3 contains 13 residues. Trimming cost V 5 bases and J 2 bases, with 10 bases left between them. Germline V gene sequence: CDR1 MNHEY, CDR2 SMNVEV (reference sequence). CDR3 bases: TGTGCCAGCAGTCCCAGGGGGGCCTACGAGCAGTACTTC. As protein: CASSPRGAYEQYF.

In its sample, this clone was seen once. The J gene is TRBJ2-5, the V gene TRBV30; weak D call: TRBD2 (5 bases). Trimming stripped 2 bases from V and 7 bases from J, with 17 bases between. Germline assignment: CDR1 GTSNPN and CDR2 SVGIG (reference sequence). The CDR3 contains 14 residues. Here the CDR3 reads CAWSLREFRGTQYF. The CDR3 nucleotides are TGTGCCTGGAGTCTTAGGGAGTTTCGGGGGACCCAGTACTTC.

The CDR3 DNA reads TGTGCCAGCAGGACAATAGCGGTTCCCTACGAGCAGTACTTC. Its protein product is CASRTIAVPYEQYF. This chain uses TRBV6-5 with TRBJ2-7; D may be TRBD2 (6 bases). Trimming removed 6 bases from V and 2 bases from J, with 14 bases in between. The CDR3 is 14 residues long. Germline-derived CDR1 and CDR2 are MNHEY and SVGAGI.

The V and J genes are TRBV2 and TRBJ2-7, with TRBD2 identical over 8 bases. The length of the CDR3 is 13 residues. V was pared by 7 bases and J by 1 base, with 3 bases of the junction left unmatched. Germline V gene lookup returns CDR1 SNHLY and CDR2 FYNNEI. Here the CDR3 reads CASNSGTSYEQYF. The DNA of the CDR3 is TGTGCCAGCAATAGCGGGACTTCCTACGAGCAGTACTTC. The complete variable domain, with remaining parts taken from reference TRBV2 and TRBJ2-7, reads EPEVTQTPSHQVTQMGQEVILRCVPISNHLYFYWYRQILGQKVEFLVSFYNNEISEKSEIFDDQFSVERPDGSNFTLKIRSTKLEDSAMYFCASNSGTSYEQYFGPGTRLTVT.

The J gene is TRBJ1-2, the V gene TRBV4-3; tentative D call: TRBD1 (5 bases). The V and J ends lost 1 base and 5 bases respectively, with 11 bases between them. The CDR3 runs to 14 residues. Germline V gene lookup returns CDR1 LGHNA and CDR2 YSLEER. In nucleotides, the CDR3 is TGCGCCAGCAGCCAAGCAATAGGGGAGTATGGCTACACCTTC. It is translated as CASSQAIGEYGYTF.

V usage is TRBV7-9 and J usage is TRBJ1-1, with no clear D. The V and J ends lost 2 bases and 3 bases respectively, with 7 bases between them. The CDR3 covers 13 residues. CDR1 is SEHNR, CDR2 FQNEAQ, per germline (reference sequence). CDR3 sequence: CASSLQPDTEAFF. In DNA, the CDR3 is TGTGCCAGCAGCTTACAGCCGGACACTGAAGCTTTCTTT.

The chain employs TRBV19 and TRBJ1-5; perhaps TRBD1 as D (5 bases). The V gene's germline CDR1 is LNHDA and CDR2 SQIVND (reference sequence). This CDR3 spans 15 amino acids. Trimming left V 3 bases short and J 5 bases short, with 14 bases between. The chain's CDR3 is CASSILAGPDQPQHF. The CDR3, as DNA: TGTGCCAGTAGTATTCTTGCAGGGCCTGATCAGCCCCAGCATTTT.

This chain links TRBV27 with TRBJ1-1; maybe TRBD1 (5 bases). V lost 3 bases and J 3 bases, leaving 11 bases between the germline ends. CDR1 and CDR2 from the germline V gene are MNHEY and SMNVEV (reference sequence). This CDR3 spans 14 amino acids. The CDR3 here is CASSFGAGDTEAFF. DNA for the CDR3: TGTGCCAGCAGTTTTGGGGCGGGGGACACTGAAGCTTTCTTT.

The rearrangement links TRBV6-5 to TRBJ1-2, with a possible D match to TRBD1 (6 bases). Germline V gives CDR1 MNHEY, CDR2 SVGAGI. The ends were cut back, 0 bases at V and 2 bases at J, with 7 bases in the middle. There are 14 residues in the CDR3. CDR3 protein: CASSYSQGNYGYTF. The CDR3 nucleotides are TGTGCCAGCAGTTACTCACAGGGAAACTATGGCTACACCTTC.

Written as DNA, the CDR3 is TGTGCCAGCAGTTTGGTAGTGGAGTACGAGCAGTACTTC. Residues: CASSLVVEYEQYF. This chain uses TRBV28 with TRBJ2-7; D is ambiguous. The CDR3 contains 13 residues. V was cut by 3 bases and J by 4 bases, with 10 bases left in between. Germline V gives CDR1 MDHEN, CDR2 SYDVKM. Combining the CDR3 with reference TRBV28 and TRBJ2-7 gives the whole variable domain DVKVTQSSRYLVKRTGEKVFLECVQDMDHENMFWYRQDPGLGLRLIYFSYDVKMKEKGDIPEGYSVSREKKERFSLILESASTNQTSMYLCASSLVVEYEQYFGPGTRLTVT.

J is TRBJ2-1 and V is TRBV11-2; D gene ambiguous. Trimming pared 4 bases from V and 7 bases from J, leaving 11 bases between. The CDR3 length is 13 residues. Germline V gives CDR1 SGHAT, CDR2 FQNNGV. CDR3 bases: TGTGCCAGCAGCTCCGACCACTTGAATGAGCAGTTCTTC. It is translated as CASSSDHLNEQFF.

The chain has TRBV30 and TRBJ2-4; tentatively, D is TRBD2 (5 bases). The germline V gene has CDR1 GTSNPN and CDR2 SVGIG (reference sequence). The CDR3 extends over 13 amino acids. Trimming took 2 bases from V and 3 from J, leaving 8 bases between them. CDR3 sequence: CAWSSLVKNIQYF. CDR3 coding DNA: TGTGCCTGGAGTTCACTAGTCAAAAACATTCAGTACTTC.

The rearrangement joins TRBV7-8 to TRBJ1-1; TRBD1 agrees at 7 bases. Germline-derived CDR1 and CDR2 are SGHVS and FQNEAQ. This CDR3 region has 12 residues. V lost 5 bases, J lost 6 bases, and 3 bases stayed unmatched. The CDR3 nucleotides read TGTGCCAGCAGCCGACAGGGTCCTGAAGCTTTCTTT. Protein: CASSRQGPEAFF.